This T cell receptor beta chain was sequenced for a study of T-cell memory formation after mild COVID-19. Study context: The study found TCR clusters largely donor specific. Whole-study results and caveats: Researchers found some responding clones in pre-infection memory, a sign that cross-reactive memory joined. Clones contracting across day 15 to 85 had a balanced CD4/CD8 profile; later expanding clones leaned CD4+.

Concerning this clonotype: Antigen unknown.

5'RACE with constant-segment primers yielded barcoded, UMI-tagged TCR alpha and TCR beta cDNA libraries. TCRdb used MiXCR to reprocess the 5' RACE reads, holding one entry per CDR3 protein. Of fewer than 450,000 distinct CDR3 sequences listed, 24% are singletons. The CDR3 totals 14 residues. Trimming removed 2 bases from V and 1 base from J, with 10 bases in between. The V gene's germline CDR1 is SGHRS and CDR2 YFSETQ. The clonotype originates from an adult woman who had mild COVID-19 (a few samples of this study predate the infection). Cell type and time point are not known. The specimen sequenced was PBMCs or a T cell subset sorted from them (not recorded which). V is TRBV5-1 and J is TRBJ2-7, with TRBD1 as a possible D gene (5 bases). The CDR3 loop is CASSFRDPSYEQYF. For the CDR3, the DNA is TGCGCCAGCAGCTTCAGGGATCCATCCTACGAGCAGTACTTC.